This entry lists 4 T cell receptor beta chains sequenced from one sample in a study of cytomegalovirus exposure and HLA in healthy donors (dated by TCRdb to 2016 to 2017). Library generation was performed with the immunoSEQ multiplex PCR assay. The immuneACCESS repertoire file appears here via TCRdb, limited to in-frame rearrangements. These files lack a portion of the clones; in checked studies, under half of the deficit traces to unresolved V genes, and the cause of the others is not known. This sample holds more than 150,000 clones; around 90% were observed only once. The biggest ten clones account for around 3% of the sample. Input material: PBMCs. Source of these receptors: a man aged 18 to 35 in good health and CMV-seronegative.

The genes are TRBV13 and TRBJ2-3, with D perhaps TRBD2 (7 bases). Germline V gives CDR1 PRHDT, CDR2 FYEKMQ (reference sequence). Trimming removed 2 bases at V and 8 bases at J, with 14 bases between. The CDR3 consists of 14 residues. CDR3 loop: CASSLRGGRATQYF. CDR3 nucleotide sequence: TGTGCCAGCAGCTTAAGGGGGGGCCGGGCTACGCAGTATTTT.

The V and J genes are TRBV5-6 and TRBJ2-7; D gene unclear. The CDR3 is 13 residues long. Germline loops: CDR1 SGHDT, CDR2 YYEEEE. The ends were cut back, 0 bases at V and 4 bases at J, with 8 bases in the middle. CDR3 sequence reads: CASSLVGDYEQYV. As DNA, the CDR3 is TGTGCCAGCAGCTTGGTAGGAGATTACGAGCAGTACGTC.

The rearrangement uses TRBV4-2 and TRBJ1-6; D possibly corresponds to TRBD1 (6 bases). Germline lookup yields CDR1 LGHNA and CDR2 YNFKEQ. The CDR3 totals 16 residues. The ends were cut back, 1 base at V and 9 bases at J, with 16 bases in the middle. CDR3 residues: CASSQGTRGSSSPLHF. For the CDR3, the DNA is TGTGCCAGCAGCCAAGGGACCAGGGGAAGCAGTTCACCCCTCCACTTT.

The chain recombines TRBV27 with TRBJ1-1; 8 bases line up with TRBD1. The CDR3 covers 13 residues. Germline CDR1 is MNHEY and CDR2 is SMNVEV (reference sequence). J lost 6 bases, V lost 6 bases, and 6 bases had no gene match. CDR3 sequence reads: CASSLGQGSEAFF. CDR3 coding DNA: TGTGCCAGCAGCCTAGGACAGGGATCTGAAGCTTTCTTT.